The 10 T cell receptor beta chains listed next were all sequenced from one sample in a study of blood T cell repertoires in COVID-19. The method was immunoSEQ multiplex PCR; TCRdb's version includes in-frame clones alone and lacks a portion of them. The sample carries approximately 100,000 clones, roughly 76% recorded once. Sample: peripheral blood. These receptors all come from a human donor in a cohort sampled during active COVID-19.

This chain uses TRBV5-5 with TRBJ1-5; 9 bases agree with TRBD1. CDR1 and CDR2 from the germline V gene are SGHKS and YYEKEE (reference sequence). The CDR3 is made up of 16 amino acids. With V trimmed by 1 base and J by 2 bases, 4 bases remained unmatched. The CDR3 DNA reads as TGTGCCAGCAGCTTGAAGGGACAGGGAGGCAATCAGCCCCAGCATTTT. It translates to CASSLKGQGGNQPQHF.

This clone was detected ten times or more. This rearrangement joins TRBV6-2 or TRBV6-3 to TRBJ1-1, with 7 bases identical to TRBD1. The CDR3 spans 16 residues. Germline loops: CDR1 MNHEY, CDR2 SVGEGT. With 2 bases clipped from V and 2 bases from J, the junction kept 8 bases outside the gene matches. The CDR3 coding sequence is TGTGCCAGCAGTTACGAGACAGGGTTTGTCAACACTGAAGCTTTCTTT. This translates into CASSYETGFVNTEAFF.

This clone was detected a few times. This chain links TRBV18 with TRBJ2-2; 8 positions match TRBD1. J gave up 1 base and V 4 bases, and 2 bases lay outside the gene matches. Germline CDR1 reads KGHSH; CDR2 reads LQKENI. CDR3 length equals 15 residues. The CDR3 DNA reads TGTGCCAGCTCACTCGGGACAGGGAACACCGGGGAGCTGTTTTTT. Its translation is CASSLGTGNTGELFF.

The chain combines TRBV19 with TRBJ1-1, with no clear D. The CDR3 has 15 amino acids. The V and J ends lost 5 bases and 0 bases respectively, with 13 bases between them. Germline CDR1 LNHDA, CDR2 SQIVND (reference sequence). CDR3 amino acids: CASSDGAIMNTEAFF. The CDR3 DNA is TGTGCCAGTAGTGACGGAGCCATCATGAACACTGAAGCTTTCTTT.

The chain employs TRBV7-2 and TRBJ2-3, with D tentatively TRBD2 (5 bases). CDR3 length: 14 amino acids. Germline V gene data show CDR1 as SGHTA and CDR2 as FQGNSA. V was cut by 5 bases and J by 2 bases, with 11 bases left in between. Here the CDR3 DNA reads TGTGCCAGCAGCCCAGGACTCGTCACAGATACGCAGTATTTT. It encodes CASSPGLVTDTQYF.

The rearrangement links TRBV30 to TRBJ2-2, with D tentatively TRBD1 (5 bases). This CDR3 contains 12 residues. CDR1 is GTSNPN and CDR2 is SVGIG in the germline V gene (reference sequence). With 5 bases removed from V and 4 bases from J, the gap between germline ends came to 8 bases. The CDR3, as DNA: TGTGCCTGGTCAGGGTCCACCGGGGAGCTGTTTTTT. Translation gives CAWSGSTGELFF. The full variable domain, with the rest looked up from reference TRBV30 and TRBJ2-2, is SQTIHQWPATLVQPVGSPLSLECTVEGTSNPNLYWYRQAAGRGLQLLFYSVGIGQISSEVPQNLSASRPQDRQFILSSKKLLLSDSGFYLCAWSGSTGELFFGEGSRLTVL.

This chain connects TRBV7-2 to TRBJ1-1; D gene uncertain. The CDR3 totals 14 residues. V dropped 0 bases and J dropped 2 bases, with 7 bases sitting between them. Germline CDR1 SGHTA, CDR2 FQGNSA. The CDR3 DNA sequence: TGTGCCAGCAGCTTAGCGGCGGTAAACACTGAAGCTTTCTTT. Protein sequence: CASSLAAVNTEAFF.

Of note for this clone: The sample has other DNA sequences that encode this CDR3 too. J is TRBJ2-7 and V is TRBV7-2, with 11 bases matching TRBD1. The CDR3 runs to 15 residues. Germline CDR1 is SGHTA and CDR2 is FQGNSA. J was trimmed by 3 bases and V by 3 bases; bases with no gene match: 4. CDR3 sequence (DNA): TGTGCCAGCAGCTTTGCCGGGACAGGGGGCTACGAGCAGTACTTC. It codes for CASSFAGTGGYEQYF.

In this sample, this clone turned up once. This chain links TRBV6-6 with TRBJ1-1, with D possibly matching TRBD1 (5 bases). The germline V gene encodes CDR1 MNHNY and CDR2 SVGAGI (reference sequence). CDR3 length: 16 amino acids. V lost 6 bases, J lost 4 bases, and 21 bases lay in between. CDR3 protein: CASSPQSGLSSTEAFF. As DNA, the CDR3 is TGTGCCAGCAGCCCTCAATCAGGGTTAAGTAGCACTGAAGCTTTCTTT.

The chain couples TRBV2 to TRBJ1-2, with 7 bases identical to TRBD1. V trimming: 4 bases; J trimming: 7 bases; junction bases outside the gene matches: 15. This CDR3 has 16 amino acids. Germline V CDR1 and CDR2: SNHLY, FYNNEI. The CDR3 loop reads CASSVRRQGVVSGYTF. CDR3 DNA: TGTGCCAGCAGTGTCCGACGACAGGGAGTAGTCTCTGGCTACACCTTC.